What follows are 14 T cell receptor beta chains derived from one specimen sequenced in a study of blood T cell repertoires in COVID-19. Assay: immunoSEQ multiplex PCR; the TCRdb copy retains only in-frame clones and omits some. The sample lists about 160,000 clones, over 85% occurring once. Source material: peripheral blood. These receptor sequences come from a woman aged 45-59 years with acute or convalescent COVID-19.

The chain links TRBV19 to TRBJ1-5; TRBD1 agrees at 8 bases. CDR3 size: 18 residues. The V segment lost 3 bases and the J segment 0 bases; nucleotides outside the gene matches: 10. Germline CDR1 and CDR2: LNHDA and SQIVND (reference sequence). DNA of the CDR3: TGTGCCAGTAGTATCTTCGGGACAGGAGATTATAGCAATCAGCCCCAGCATTTT. It is translated as CASSIFGTGDYSNQPQHF.

This clone is a singleton in its sample. This sequence joins TRBV18 and TRBJ1-3, with 9 bases fitting TRBD1. Germline CDR1 reads KGHSH; CDR2 reads LQKENI. The J segment lost 1 base and the V segment lost 3 bases, leaving 4 bases of the junction unmatched. The CDR3 loop spans 16 amino acids. The CDR3 loop is CASSPGTGRSGNTIYF. The CDR3 DNA sequence: TGTGCCAGCTCACCGGGGACAGGGAGATCTGGAAACACCATATATTTT. The full variable domain, with the rest looked up from reference TRBV18 and TRBJ1-3, is NAGVMQNPRHLVRRRGQEARLRCSPMKGHSHVYWYRQLPEEGLKFMVYLQKENIIDESGMPKERFSAEFPKEGPSILRIQQVVRGDSAAYFCASSPGTGRSGNTIYFGEGSWLTVV.

The V call is TRBV7-8, the J call TRBJ2-7, with a possible D match to TRBD2 (7 bases). V was pared by 5 bases and J by 0 bases, with 11 bases between. Germline V CDR1 and CDR2: SGHVS, FQNEAQ. The CDR3 sequence is 14 residues long. The CDR3 DNA sequence: TGTGCCAGCAGCCGGGGGGCCATCTCCTACGAGCAGTACTTC. Its protein product is CASSRGAISYEQYF.

This clone was detected only once. J is TRBJ2-1 and V is TRBV6-5, with D tentatively TRBD1 (7 bases). Looked up from germline, CDR1 is MNHEY and CDR2 is SVGAGI. The CDR3 is 13 residues long. V shed 8 bases and J shed 0 bases, with 8 bases lying between them. The CDR3 region is CASQGGSYNEQFF. The CDR3 DNA sequence: TGTGCCAGCCAGGGGGGCTCCTACAATGAGCAGTTCTTC.

The gene calls are TRBV18 and TRBJ1-4; unclear D gene. In germline, CDR1 is KGHSH, CDR2 LQKENI. The CDR3 has 15 amino acids. Deletions cut 3 bases from V and 4 bases from J, with 12 bases between. CDR3 DNA: TGTGCCAGCTCACCCAGACATGAAATTAATGAAAAACTGTTTTTT. Residues: CASSPRHEINEKLFF.

The chain has TRBV6-5 and TRBJ1-2; a weak D match, TRBD1 (5 bases). Germline-derived CDR1 and CDR2 are MNHEY and SVGAGI. Trimming left V 6 bases short and J 7 bases short, with 15 bases between. The CDR3 sequence is 13 residues long. The CDR3, as DNA: TGTGCCAGCAGGCGGGAGGGGAAGCTTGGCTACACCTTC. Translated: CASRREGKLGYTF.

This clone was recorded once. The chain carries TRBV6-2 or TRBV6-3 and TRBJ2-3; D might be TRBD1 (6 bases). The CDR3 contains 14 residues. Trimming took off 2 bases at V and 2 bases at J, with 8 bases between the two ends. Germline CDR1 reads MNHEY; CDR2 reads SVGEGT. For the CDR3, the DNA is TGTGCCAGCAGTTACGGACAGAACACAGATACGCAGTATTTT. This gives the protein CASSYGQNTDTQYF.

The gene calls are TRBV24-1 and TRBJ1-5, with D hard to call. The CDR3 length is 15 residues. Trimming removed 3 bases at V and 1 base at J, with 9 bases between. Germline CDR1 KGHDR, CDR2 SFDVKD. The CDR3 reads CATSDPRVSNQPQHF. CDR3 nucleotide sequence: TGTGCCACCAGTGATCCACGGGTCAGCAATCAGCCCCAGCATTTT.

CDR3 in amino acids: CASSQENRGLGGYTF. In DNA form, the CDR3 reads TGTGCCAGCAGCCAAGAAAACAGGGGGCTGGGAGGCTACACCTTC. The chain uses TRBV4-2 and TRBJ1-2, with 9 positions matching TRBD1. This CDR3 region has 15 residues. Germline values: CDR1 LGHNA, CDR2 YNFKEQ. J lost 8 bases, V lost 0 bases, and 7 bases had no gene match.

The chain carries TRBV10-3 and TRBJ2-3; TRBD2 aligns across 14 bases. The V gene's germline CDR1 is ENHRY and CDR2 SYGVKD. The length of the CDR3 is 17 residues. V lost 4 bases, J lost 6 bases, and 9 bases stayed unmatched. CDR3 nucleotides: TGTGCCATCAGTGTATCTGGGACTAGCGGGAGATGGGATACGCAGTATTTT. Encoded protein: CAISVSGTSGRWDTQYF.

A word on this clone: The same CDR3 is also encoded by other DNA sequences in this sample. The V gene is TRBV28, the J gene TRBJ1-2, with 7 positions matching TRBD1. Germline trimming cut 5 bases from V and 10 bases from J; bases unmatched to any gene: 16. The length of the CDR3 is 15 residues. Germline values: CDR1 MDHEN, CDR2 SYDVKM. The CDR3 sequence: CASSSPGDSPASYTF. CDR3 in DNA: TGTGCCAGCAGTAGCCCAGGGGACAGCCCTGCGTCCTACACCTTC.

This chain links TRBV28 with TRBJ1-2; 7 bases align to TRBD1. CDR3 length: 19 amino acids. Germline-derived CDR1 and CDR2 are MDHEN and SYDVKM. The V gene end was trimmed by 6 bases and the J gene end by 0 bases; junction bases not matched to a gene: 19. In DNA form, the CDR3 reads TGTGCCAGCAGCCGGTCCATCGGACAGGCCACGCAAGCTAACTATGGCTACACCTTC. It encodes CASSRSIGQATQANYGYTF.

This chain connects TRBV28 to TRBJ1-2, with 7 bases identical to TRBD1. The CDR3 is made up of 15 amino acids. The junction had 10 bases not matched to a gene; V was cut back by 4 bases and J by 5 bases. Germline CDR1 MDHEN, CDR2 SYDVKM. The CDR3 loop reads CASSSNRGLGYGYTF. CDR3 DNA: TGTGCCAGCAGTTCGAACAGGGGCCTAGGGTATGGCTACACCTTC.

V gene TRBV6-1 combines with J gene TRBJ1-4, with D hard to call. Germline-derived CDR1 and CDR2 are MNHNS and SASEGT. CDR3 size: 15 residues. V was trimmed by 3 bases and J by 8 bases, leaving 16 bases between them. CDR3 DNA: TGTGCCAGCAGTGAGAGTTTGGGCCTCTTAGAAAAACTGTTTTTT. This sequence encodes CASSESLGLLEKLFF.